Sequencing of this T cell receptor beta chain was carried out in a study of technical replicates of blood from a handful of donors. The CDR3 runs 13 residues. The V end lost 0 bases, the J end lost 6 bases, and 8 bases lay between the germline ends. Germline assignment: CDR1 MGHRA and CDR2 YSYEKL. The repertoire was sequenced with immunoSEQ multiplex PCR; TCRdb's copy has only in-frame clones and lacks some. The sample includes approximately 73,000 clones, around 94% of them seen just once. The V gene is TRBV4-1, the J gene TRBJ1-2, with D uncertain. This TCR derives from a human donor in good health. The material sequenced was T cells isolated from PBMCs. CDR3 coding DNA: TGCGCCAGCAGCCAAGATGGAGGGCATGGCTACACCTTC. It encodes CASSQDGGHGYTF.